The text below deals with one TCR beta chain. TCRdb re-called the RT-PCR reads with MiXCR, one entry per CDR3 protein. Among some 540,000 distinct CDR3 sequences listed, approximately 22% were seen once. The trim removed 0 bases at V and 1 base at J, leaving 4 bases unmatched. The CDR3 consists of 17 residues. Germline V gene data show CDR1 as SGHTA and CDR2 as FQGNSA. This sample is drawn from a study of response to subunit inactivated influenza vaccine. This sample was shared with a second study, whose subject was T cells expressing NK-cell markers. As that study records: 5'RACE template switching with UMIs generated TCR beta cDNA. Cells sorted as CD3+CD56+NKG2C+, CD3+CD56+NKG2C- and CD3+CD56-NKG2C+ T cells supplied the TCR beta repertoires. HCMV seropositivity characterized most of the eight sequenced donors, and seronegativity one. For several experiments, T cell sorting was restricted to the alpha-beta TCR population by means of an anti-gamma-delta TCR antibody. NKG2C+ dominant clonotypes from several donors made up about 1.0-7.5% of CD8+ T cells.

Sequenced material: CD4+ T cells sorted from PBMCs, taken approximately 12 days after vaccination. The chain is built from TRBV7-2 and TRBJ2-4, with TRBD1 identical over 9 bases. The origin of this receptor is a man aged 45-65 years who received an inactivated influenza vaccine. The CDR3 region is CASSLAGTGTAKNIQYF. CDR3 in DNA: TGTGCCAGCAGCTTAGCAGGGACAGGGACCGCCAAAAACATTCAGTACTTC.